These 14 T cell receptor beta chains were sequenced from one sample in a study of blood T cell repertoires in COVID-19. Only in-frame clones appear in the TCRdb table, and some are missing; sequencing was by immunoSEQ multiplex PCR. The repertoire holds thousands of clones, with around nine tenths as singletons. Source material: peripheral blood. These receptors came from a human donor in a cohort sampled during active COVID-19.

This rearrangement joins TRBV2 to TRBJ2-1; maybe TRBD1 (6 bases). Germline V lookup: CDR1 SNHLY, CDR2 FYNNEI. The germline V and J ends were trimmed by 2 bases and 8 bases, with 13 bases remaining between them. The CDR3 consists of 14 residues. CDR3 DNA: TGTGCCAGCAGTGAATTAATGGCAGGGGATGAGCAGTTCTTC. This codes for CASSELMAGDEQFF.

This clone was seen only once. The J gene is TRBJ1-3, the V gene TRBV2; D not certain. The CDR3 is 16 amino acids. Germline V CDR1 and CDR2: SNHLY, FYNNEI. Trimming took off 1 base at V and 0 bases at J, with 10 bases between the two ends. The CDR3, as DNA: TGTGCCAGCAGTGAAGAGTCGGGAATCTCTGGAAACACCATATATTTT. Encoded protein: CASSEESGISGNTIYF.

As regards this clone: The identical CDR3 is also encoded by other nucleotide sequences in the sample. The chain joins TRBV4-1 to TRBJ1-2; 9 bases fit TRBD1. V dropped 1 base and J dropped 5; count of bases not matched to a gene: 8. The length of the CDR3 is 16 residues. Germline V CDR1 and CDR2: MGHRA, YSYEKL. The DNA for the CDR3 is TGCGCCAGCAGCCAAGTGGGTGCACAGGGGGCTTATGGCTACACCTTC. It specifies CASSQVGAQGAYGYTF.

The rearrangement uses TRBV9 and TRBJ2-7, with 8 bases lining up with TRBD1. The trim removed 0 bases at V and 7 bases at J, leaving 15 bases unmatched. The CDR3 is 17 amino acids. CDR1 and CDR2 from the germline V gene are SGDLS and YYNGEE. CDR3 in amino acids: CASSVADRGAGGGEQYF. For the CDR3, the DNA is TGTGCCAGCAGCGTAGCCGATAGGGGGGCAGGGGGCGGAGAGCAGTACTTC.

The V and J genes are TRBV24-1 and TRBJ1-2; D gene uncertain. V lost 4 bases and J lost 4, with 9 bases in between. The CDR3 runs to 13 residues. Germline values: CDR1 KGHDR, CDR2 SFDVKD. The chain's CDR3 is CATSEEASYGYTF. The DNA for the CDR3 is TGTGCCACCAGTGAAGAGGCCTCCTATGGCTACACCTTC.

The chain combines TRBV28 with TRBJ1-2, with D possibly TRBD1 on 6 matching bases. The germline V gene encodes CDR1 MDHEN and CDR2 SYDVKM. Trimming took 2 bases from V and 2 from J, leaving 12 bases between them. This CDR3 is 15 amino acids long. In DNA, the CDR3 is TGTGCCAGCAGTTTAATGGGAGGGGGGAACTATGGCTACACCTTC. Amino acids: CASSLMGGGNYGYTF.

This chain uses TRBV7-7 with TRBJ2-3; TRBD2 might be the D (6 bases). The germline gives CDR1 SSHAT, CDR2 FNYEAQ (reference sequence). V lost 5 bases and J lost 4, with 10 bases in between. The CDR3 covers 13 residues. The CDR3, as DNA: TGTGCCAGCAGCCTCGGACTACCAGATACGCAGTATTTT. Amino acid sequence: CASSLGLPDTQYF.

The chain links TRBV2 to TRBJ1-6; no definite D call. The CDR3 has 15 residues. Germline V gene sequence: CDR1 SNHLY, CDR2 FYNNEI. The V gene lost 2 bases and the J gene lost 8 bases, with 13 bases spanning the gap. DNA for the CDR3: TGTGCCAGCAGTGAATTGCGGGGATGGGATTCACCCCTCCACTTT. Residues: CASSELRGWDSPLHF.

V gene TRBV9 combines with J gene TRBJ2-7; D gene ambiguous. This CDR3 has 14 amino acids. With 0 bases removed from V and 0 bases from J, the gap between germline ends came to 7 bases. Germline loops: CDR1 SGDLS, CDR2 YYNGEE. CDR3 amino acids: CASSVGQNSYEQYF. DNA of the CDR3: TGTGCCAGCAGCGTAGGGCAGAACTCCTACGAGCAGTACTTC.

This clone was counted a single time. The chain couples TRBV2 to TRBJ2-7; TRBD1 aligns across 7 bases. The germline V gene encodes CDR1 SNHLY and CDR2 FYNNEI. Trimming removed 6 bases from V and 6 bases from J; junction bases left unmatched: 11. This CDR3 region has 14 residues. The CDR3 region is CASSGTQTGAEQYF. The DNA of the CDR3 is TGTGCCAGCAGCGGGACCCAAACAGGGGCCGAGCAGTACTTC.

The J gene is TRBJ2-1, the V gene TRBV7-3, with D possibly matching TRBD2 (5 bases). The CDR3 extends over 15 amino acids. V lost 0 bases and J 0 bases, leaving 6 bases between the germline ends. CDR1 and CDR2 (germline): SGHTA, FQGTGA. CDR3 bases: TGTGCCAGCAGCTTAACAGCGGACTCCTACAATGAGCAGTTCTTC. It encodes CASSLTADSYNEQFF.

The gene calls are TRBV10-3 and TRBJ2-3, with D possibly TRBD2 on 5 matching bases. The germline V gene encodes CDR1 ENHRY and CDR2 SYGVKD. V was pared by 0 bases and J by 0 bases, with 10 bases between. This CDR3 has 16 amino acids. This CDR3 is CAISESNRGSTDTQYF. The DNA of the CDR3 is TGTGCCATCAGTGAGTCGAATCGGGGAAGCACAGATACGCAGTATTTT.

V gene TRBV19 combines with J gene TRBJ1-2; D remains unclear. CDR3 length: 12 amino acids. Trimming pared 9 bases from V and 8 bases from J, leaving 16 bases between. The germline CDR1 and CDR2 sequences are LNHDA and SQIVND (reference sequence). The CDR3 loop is CASIGGPVGYTF. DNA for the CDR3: TGTGCCAGCATCGGAGGACCGGTCGGCTACACCTTC.

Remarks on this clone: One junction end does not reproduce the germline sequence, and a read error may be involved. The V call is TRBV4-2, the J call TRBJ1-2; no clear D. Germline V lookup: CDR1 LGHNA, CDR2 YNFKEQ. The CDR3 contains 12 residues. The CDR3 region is CASSQEGGSSRF. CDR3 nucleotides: TGTGCCAGCAGCCAAGAGGGAGGCTCCTCACGGTTC.